The 2 T cell receptor beta chains listed next were all sequenced from one sample in a study of T cells in Graves' hyperthyroidism and ophthalmopathy. There were TCR beta CDR3 regions amplified from RNA transcripts. Initially, a first-round RT-PCR of the TCR CDR3 employed the HTBI primer set. One entry per CDR3 protein results from TCRdb running MiXCR on the multiplex PCR reads. The sample lists approximately 600,000 distinct CDR3 sequences, under 20% seen once, with 3% to 4.5% in the top ten. Specimen: blood. The source of these receptors is a woman aged 25 to 39 with Graves' hyperthyroidism.

The chain recombines TRBV6-9 with TRBJ2-6; the D gene is possibly TRBD2 (5 bases). The CDR3 extends over 17 amino acids. Germline values: CDR1 MNHGY, CDR2 SVAAGI. Between the trimmed V and J ends, which lost 7 bases and 0 bases, there was a span of 16 bases. The CDR3 protein is CASNSGISGSGANVLTF. DNA of the CDR3: TGTGCCAGCAATTCGGGGATATCAGGCTCTGGGGCCAACGTCCTGACTTTC.

This clonotype was counted many times. The chain carries TRBV6-5 and TRBJ1-2, with a possible D match to TRBD1 (5 bases). Germline CDR1 MNHEY, CDR2 SVGAGI. The germline V and J ends were trimmed by 2 bases and 4 bases, with 17 bases remaining between them. This CDR3 is 16 amino acids long. The CDR3 DNA reads as TGTGCCAGCAGTTACGGTTCAGGGCCGCCAAGCTATGGCTACACCTTC. Amino acid sequence: CASSYGSGPPSYGYTF.